This T cell receptor (beta chain) was identified during a study of Ad26.COV2.S vaccination and SARS-CoV-2 variants. Study at large: Once, or twice with 56 days between doses, Ad26.COV2.S was given intramuscularly.

To note about this clone: Its target is unknown.

The study's findings and limits: The breadth of spike-specific CD8+ and CD4+ T cell responses after vaccination was reportedly substantial.

The assay was immunoSEQ multiplex PCR, and TCRdb's table has in-frame clones only and misses some. Seen here are more than 300,000 clones, about 86% observed once, and the top ten hold more than 1.5%. Treatment here: 15 to 20 received Ad26.COV2.S at low or high dose, single or two shots; 5 received placebo; per-sample allocation not given. Sampling happened 63 days after the first vaccine or placebo injection. At a Boston site, the person donating was an adult of 18-55 years. The CDR3 runs to 15 residues. The V and J ends lost 4 bases and 5 bases, in that order; junction bases with no gene match: 9. CDR1 is SGHRS, CDR2 YFSETQ, per germline.

The material sequenced was peripheral blood, taken in a trial of Ad26.COV2.S vaccine versus placebo. This TCR came from a person aged 18-60 years who received the Ad26.COV2.S COVID-19 vaccine or a placebo. This chain uses TRBV5-1 with TRBJ1-1, with 9 bases matching TRBD1. The CDR3 sequence is CASSPGTGRKTEAFF. CDR3 in DNA: TGCGCCAGCAGCCCCGGGACAGGGAGGAAGACTGAAGCTTTCTTT.